A selection of T cell receptor beta chains follows, all from one sample in a study of identical twins. TCRdb reanalysed the 5' RACE reads using MiXCR and keeps one entry per CDR3 protein. The sample yields hundreds of thousands of distinct CDR3 sequences, roughly 20% seen once. The same specimen was also included in a second study, on T cells expressing NK-cell markers.

Sequenced: PBMCs. These receptors all stem from a young woman in good health. CDR3s include the opening cysteine and the closing phenylalanine or tryptophan. A D gene is named only where the DNA matches it firmly. Clone size is stated in some rows and not others, as once, few, many or a class when expanded.

TGTGCCAGCAGCGATGGGACAGCCACCCTTGGGGAGCAGTACTTC	CASSDGTATLGEQYF	TRBD1	-	TRBV7-2	TRBJ2-7
TGCAGTGCTAGAGAGGACAGCTATGGCTACACCTTC	CSAREDSYGYTF	-	few	TRBV20-1	TRBJ1-2
TGCAGCGTTGCAGGGGTCGCCGGCGGGGGCGAGCAGTACTTC	CSVAGVAGGGEQYF	-	-	TRBV29-1	TRBJ2-7
TGCGCCAGCAGCCAAGTTCTGGGAGTAGCGGGAGATCACGAGCAGTACTTC	CASSQVLGVAGDHEQYF	TRBD2	-	TRBV4-3	TRBJ2-7
TGTGCCAGTAGTATAGTCCCCGGATACACTGAAGCTTTCTTT	CASSIVPGYTEAFF	-	-	TRBV19	TRBJ1-1
TGCAGCGCTTGGGGCGGAAACACCATATATTTT	CSAWGGNTIYF	-	few	TRBV29-1	TRBJ1-3
TGTGCCAGCAGCTTCCAGGGGCACGGCTCCTACGAGCAGTACTTC	CASSFQGHGSYEQYF	-	few	TRBV12-3/TRBV12-4	TRBJ2-7
TGCAGTGCTAGACCGTGGACAGGGCCCTCCTATGGCTACACCTTC	CSARPWTGPSYGYTF	TRBD1	-	TRBV20-1	TRBJ1-2
TGTGCCAGCAGCGTAGACGCATCCTACGAGCAGTACTTC	CASSVDASYEQYF	-	-	TRBV7-9	TRBJ2-7
TGCGCCAGCAGCTTCACCCCCGGACAAACCCAAGAGACCCAGTACTTC	CASSFTPGQTQETQYF	-	-	TRBV5-1	TRBJ2-5
TGCAGTGCTGAACGCCAGCGGTTCTACGAGCAGTACTTC	CSAERQRFYEQYF	-	few	TRBV20-1	TRBJ2-7
TGTGCCAGCAGCTACTGGGGGAGGAGCGGCACAGATACGCAGTATTTT	CASSYWGRSGTDTQYF	-	few	TRBV7-2	TRBJ2-3
TGTGCCAGCAGCCCCAGCGGGAGGGTATACAATGAGCAGTTCTTC	CASSPSGRVYNEQFF	TRBD2	-	TRBV6-1	TRBJ2-1
TGTGCCATCAGACCTGGACTAGCGGGATCTTACAATGAGCAGTTCTTC	CAIRPGLAGSYNEQFF	TRBD2	-	TRBV10-3	TRBJ2-1
TGTGCCACCAAGGACAGTTGGGGCACTGAAGCTTTCTTT	CATKDSWGTEAFF	-	-	TRBV7-2	TRBJ1-1
TGTGCCAGCTCACCTGACCAAGAGACCCAGTACTTC	CASSPDQETQYF	-	many	TRBV18	TRBJ2-5
TGTGCCAGCAGCTTAGTGGTGTTGCAGACCTACGAGCAGTACTTC	CASSLVVLQTYEQYF	-	-	TRBV7-2	TRBJ2-7
TGTGCCAGCAGCTTAGCGTGGGGACTAGCGGAGAACAATGAGCAGTTCTTC	CASSLAWGLAENNEQFF	TRBD2	few	TRBV7-9	TRBJ2-1
TGTGCCAGCAGCCAAGGTGTAGCGGGGGGGCCGATGCGACAGTTCTTC	CASSQGVAGGPMRQFF	TRBD2	-	TRBV4-2	TRBJ2-1
TGTGCCAGCTCCCCGAGTCTGGGCTCTGGAAACACCATATATTTT	CASSPSLGSGNTIYF	-	few	TRBV6-1	TRBJ1-3
TGCAGTGCTAGTACCGGGGATTCACCCCTCCACTTT	CSASTGDSPLHF	-	few	TRBV20-1	TRBJ1-6
TGTGCCAGCTCACCAAGGTCCGCGGGCCGGGAGGCTGAAGCTTTCTTT	CASSPRSAGREAEAFF	-	few	TRBV18	TRBJ1-1
TGCGCCAGCAGCATGACACGGTACAATGAGCAGTTCTTC	CASSMTRYNEQFF	-	-	TRBV5-1	TRBJ2-1
TGCAGTGCCGAAGGGGCCTTCTACGAGCAGTACTTC	CSAEGAFYEQYF	-	many	TRBV20-1	TRBJ2-7
TGTGCCAGCAGCCTCCGGGACAGGGGTCCTGAAGCTTTCTTT	CASSLRDRGPEAFF	TRBD1	many	TRBV7-2	TRBJ1-1
TGTGCCAGCAGTTGGAGAGGGCAGCCCTACGAGCAGTACTTC	CASSWRGQPYEQYF	-	few	TRBV12-3/TRBV12-4	TRBJ2-7
TGTGCCAGCAGTTTAGCTCTCGGTAACGGGGAGCTGTTTTTT	CASSLALGNGELFF	-	few	TRBV12-3/TRBV12-4	TRBJ2-2
TGTGCCAGCAGGAAGCAACAGGAAAACACTGAAGCTTTCTTT	CASRKQQENTEAFF	-	-	TRBV25-1	TRBJ1-1
TGTGCCAGCAGCCCAAATCCGGGACTCTCAAATGAGCAGTTCTTC	CASSPNPGLSNEQFF	-	-	TRBV5-6	TRBJ2-1
TGCAGTGCACGGGACAGGGGGCGCCGTGAAAAACTGTTTTTT	CSARDRGRREKLFF	TRBD1	-	TRBV20-1	TRBJ1-4
TGTGCCAGCAGCTTAGAACTCCTAGCGGGCAAAGAGACCCAGTACTTC	CASSLELLAGKETQYF	TRBD2	few	TRBV7-2	TRBJ2-5
TGCAGCGTTGGGGGGGGCCCCATGAACACTGAAGCTTTCTTT	CSVGGGPMNTEAFF	-	-	TRBV29-1	TRBJ1-1
TGTGCCACCAGCAGACCTCATTCTACTAGTGACTATGGCTACACCTTC	CATSRPHSTSDYGYTF	-	few	TRBV15	TRBJ1-2
TGTGCCAGCAGCCTAGGCAGGGTGAAAAATTCACCCCTCCACTTT	CASSLGRVKNSPLHF	-	few	TRBV12-3/TRBV12-4	TRBJ1-6
TGTGCCAGCAGTCAAGGGGTGCATTCACCCCTCCACTTT	CASSQGVHSPLHF	-	few	TRBV6-1	TRBJ1-6
TGTGCCAGCTCTCCCTGGGAGAAGACCCAGTACTTC	CASSPWEKTQYF	-	-	TRBV18	TRBJ2-5
TGTGCCAGCAGTTTTCTTACTGAAGCTTTCTTT	CASSFLTEAFF	-	many	TRBV12-3/TRBV12-4	TRBJ1-1
TGCAGTGCTTCGGACGTAAAGAACACCGGGGAGCTGTTTTTT	CSASDVKNTGELFF	-	-	TRBV20-1	TRBJ2-2
TGCAGCGTTACCACCAACTATGGCTACACCTTC	CSVTTNYGYTF	-	few	TRBV29-1	TRBJ1-2
TGCGCCAGCAGCTGGGGAAGTGGGGGATACACTGAAGCTTTCTTT	CASSWGSGGYTEAFF	-	few	TRBV5-1	TRBJ1-1